Detailed here is one T cell receptor beta chain. Its binding antigen is unknown. Base qualities are not provided; no much larger clone lies one nucleotide away. The CDR3 regions of human TCRbeta chains were subjected to immunosequencing. Under the source paper's analysis protocol: Repertoire TCRs were matched against a reference library of SARS-CoV-2-specific TCRs generated with the MIRA antigen-specificity platform. Breadth meant the fraction of unique TCRs that were SARS-CoV-2-associated, whereas depth meant the fraction of total T cells that were SARS-CoV-2-associated. Using the MIRA data, every spike-specific TCR was mapped to the spike region that the TCR reacted to and assigned to either a CD4 or a CD8 class. Log10-transformed breadth and depth values were compared by one-way ANOVA with Sidak's multiple comparisons tests. As stored in TCRdb, this immuneACCESS dataset retains in-frame rearrangements with V and J assigned. A fraction of the clones does not appear; measured against another copy, unresolved V genes explain less than half of the discrepancy, and the remainder lacks a known reason. V, J and clone size reflect that table, while D and trimming were determined from the DNA. A total of about 150,000 clones appear in this sample, about nine tenths of them only once. Of the sample, about 9.8% is held by the ten largest clones.

This sample was taken from a study of T cell responses to AZD1222 COVID-19 vaccine (dated by TCRdb to about 2021). Regarding the research as a whole: A total of 233 trial participants underwent TCR sequencing, of whom 207 had received two doses of AZD1222 and 26 had received two doses of the MenACWY control vaccine. Trial participants were enrolled into age subgroups of 18-55, 56-69 and 70-plus years, which contained 148, 28 and 57 TCR-sequenced participants, respectively. The research as a whole found: Conclusions about previously exposed vaccinees were limited because only five to seven AZD1222 recipients were SARS-CoV-2 seropositive at baseline. The vaccine-associated CD4 TCRs covered the entire spike protein, and the dominant responses fell in regions 160-218 and 743-854. No day 14 peak-response samples were available, so repertoires were characterized only after the peak T cell response. Participants were mostly white British, with more females than males. The authors suggested clonal diversity may have been underestimated. In the small 56-69-year group, the increase in depth fell short of significance, most likely because of low power. Reportedly, almost half of the unique spike-specific TCRs recognized epitopes lying outside the regions that are mutated in the B.1.351 and B.1.1.7 variants. Spike-specific TCR breadth and depth rose significantly after two AZD1222 doses compared with day 0 and with MenACWY recipients.

In the paper's terms, the time point label means: about 28 days (+/-7) after the second vaccine dose. Because spike-specific TCR depth and breadth did not differ between the two schedules, AZD1222 recipients who got a second dose at roughly 4 weeks were pooled with those who got a second dose at roughly 12 weeks. The vaccinee samples were drawn from two UK trials, COV001 and COV002, one of which was a single-blind randomized controlled phase 2/3 trial testing AZD1222 (ChAdOx1 nCoV-19) in healthy adults. For TCRbeta chain sequencing, PBMC samples from trial participants were taken at day 0 and at day 28 after the second dose. From the cysteine through the phenylalanine, the CDR3 covers 14 amino acids. CDR3 DNA only is kept here, 42 bases in frame from base 1. As encoded in the germline V gene (reference sequence), CDR1 is LGHDT while CDR2 is YNNKEL. V and J lose 3 bases and 1 base, and a span of 9 bases separates them.

The origin of this receptor is an adult who received the AZD1222 COVID-19 vaccine. The sample in question was peripheral blood, obtained 28 days after the second AZD1222 dose. The receptor chain draws on TRBV3-1 (or the pseudogene TRBV3-2) and TRBJ1-1, with the D gene call left open. The bases are TGTGCCAGCAGCCAGGTCGGCGGGAACACTGAAGCTTTCTTT. This yields the protein CASSQVGGNTEAFF.